Below, one T cell receptor (beta chain) is given with its context. Its antigen is not identified. Profiled with immunoSEQ multiplex PCR; TCRdb holds only in-frame clones, not every one. The repertoire consists of approximately 100,000 clones, with 91% occurring once and the leading ten covering 45%. The data were taken from a study of T cell responses to AZD1222 COVID-19 vaccine. The study's findings and limits: Of spike-specific TCRs, nearly half reportedly target regions left unmutated in variants. Two AZD1222 doses significantly raised spike-specific TCR breadth and depth over controls. Across spike, vaccine-associated CD4 TCRs were found, dominant at 160-218 and 743-854.

This sample comprised peripheral blood, obtained on day 0 of AZD1222 vaccination. The receptor's source is an adult in good health.

The CDR3 region is CASSHRLATTYEQYF. The CDR3 DNA reads TGTGCCAGCAGCCATCGACTAGCGACTACCTACGAGCAGTACTTC. The gene calls are TRBV5-8 and TRBJ2-7, with 8 bases that match TRBD2. This CDR3 spans 15 amino acids. The V segment lost 4 bases and the J segment 2 bases; nucleotides outside the gene matches: 8. The V gene's germline CDR1 is SGHTS and CDR2 YDEGEE.